This TCR beta chain was found in a study of T cell repertoires in cytomegalovirus infection. Study at large: Indications of both CMV infection and matching HLA type were provided by public TCR beta signatures. Study-level results: Clonotype analysis showed dominance of the ex vivo response by HLA-C-restricted CMV-specific TCR beta clonotypes.

The CDR3 extends over 15 amino acids. The ends lost 5 bases at V and 5 bases at J; junction bases unmatched: 9. Germline V gene lookup returns CDR1 SGHTA and CDR2 FQGNSA. TCRdb fed the reads into MiXCR, producing one record per CDR3 protein. The sample shows 250,000 to 300,000 distinct CDR3 sequences, under 30% of them seen only once. This clonotype occurred many times. Its antigen remains unidentified. The sample comprised PBMCs. The source is a human donor in good health (CMV status not recorded). Some clones in this sample may be carry-over from other donors' samples. This chain joins TRBV7-2 and TRBJ2-5, with 9 nucleotides matching TRBD2. This CDR3 reads CASSPFRGRAETQYF. CDR3 DNA: TGTGCCAGCAGCCCGTTTCGCGGGAGGGCGGAGACCCAGTACTTC.